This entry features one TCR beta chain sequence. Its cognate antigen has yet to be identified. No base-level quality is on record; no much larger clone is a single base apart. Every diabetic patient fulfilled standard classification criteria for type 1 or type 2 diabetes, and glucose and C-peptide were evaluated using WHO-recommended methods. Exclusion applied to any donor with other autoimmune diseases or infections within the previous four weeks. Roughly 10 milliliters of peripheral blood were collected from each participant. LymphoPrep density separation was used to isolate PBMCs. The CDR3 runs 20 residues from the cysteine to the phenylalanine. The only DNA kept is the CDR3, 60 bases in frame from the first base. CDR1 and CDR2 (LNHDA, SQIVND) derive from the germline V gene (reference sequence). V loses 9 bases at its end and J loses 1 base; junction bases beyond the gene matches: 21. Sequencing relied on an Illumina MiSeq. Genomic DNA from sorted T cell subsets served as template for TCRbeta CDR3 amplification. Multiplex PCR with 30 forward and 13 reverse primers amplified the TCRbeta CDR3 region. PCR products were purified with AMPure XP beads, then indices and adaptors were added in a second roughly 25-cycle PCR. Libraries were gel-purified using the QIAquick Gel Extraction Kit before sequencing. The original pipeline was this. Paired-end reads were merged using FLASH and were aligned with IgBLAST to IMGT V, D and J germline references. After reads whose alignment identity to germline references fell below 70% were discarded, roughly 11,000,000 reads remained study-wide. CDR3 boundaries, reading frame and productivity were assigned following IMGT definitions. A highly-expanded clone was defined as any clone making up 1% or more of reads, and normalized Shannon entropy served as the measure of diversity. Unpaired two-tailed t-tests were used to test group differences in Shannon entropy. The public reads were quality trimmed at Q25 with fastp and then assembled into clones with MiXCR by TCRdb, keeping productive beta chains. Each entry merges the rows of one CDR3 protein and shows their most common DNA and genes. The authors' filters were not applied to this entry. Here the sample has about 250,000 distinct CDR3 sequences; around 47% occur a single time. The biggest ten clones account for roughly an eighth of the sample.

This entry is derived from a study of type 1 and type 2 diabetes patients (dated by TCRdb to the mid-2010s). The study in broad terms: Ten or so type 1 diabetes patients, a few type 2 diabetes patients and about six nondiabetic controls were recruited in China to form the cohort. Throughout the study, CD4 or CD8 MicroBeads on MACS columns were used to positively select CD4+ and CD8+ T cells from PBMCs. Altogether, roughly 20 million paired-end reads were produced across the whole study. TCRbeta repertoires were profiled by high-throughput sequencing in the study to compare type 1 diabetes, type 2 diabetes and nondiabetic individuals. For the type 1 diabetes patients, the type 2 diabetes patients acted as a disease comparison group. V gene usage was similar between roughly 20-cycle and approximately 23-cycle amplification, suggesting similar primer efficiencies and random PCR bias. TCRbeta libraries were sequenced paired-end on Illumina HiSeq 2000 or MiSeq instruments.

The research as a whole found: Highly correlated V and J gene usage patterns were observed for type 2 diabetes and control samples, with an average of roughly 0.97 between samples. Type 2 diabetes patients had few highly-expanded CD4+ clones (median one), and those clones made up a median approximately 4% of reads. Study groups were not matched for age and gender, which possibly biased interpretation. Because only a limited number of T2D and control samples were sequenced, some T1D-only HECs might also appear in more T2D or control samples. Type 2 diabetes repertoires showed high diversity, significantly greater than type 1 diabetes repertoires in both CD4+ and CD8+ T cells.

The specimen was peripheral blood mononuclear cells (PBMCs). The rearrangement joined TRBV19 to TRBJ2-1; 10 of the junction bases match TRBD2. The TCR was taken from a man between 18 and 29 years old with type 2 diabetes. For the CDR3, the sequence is CASVITGTSELGGSYNEQFF. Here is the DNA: TGTGCCAGCGTAATCACCGGGACTAGCGAATTGGGAGGATCCTACAATGAGCAGTTCTTC.